The rows below give T cell receptor beta chains drawn from one sample of a study of beta chain features in type 1 diabetes. Some clones are missing from TCRdb's copy, which holds only in-frame ones; the method was immunoSEQ multiplex PCR. The sample carries around 500,000 clones, approximately 10% recorded once. Sequenced input: naive CD4+ T cells from blood. Receptors originate from a woman between 18 and 30 years old in good health. CDR3s include the opening cysteine and the closing phenylalanine or tryptophan. The D gene is left open where the match is weak. The listing skips clone size in some rows; elsewhere it reads once, few, many or a size class.

J gene | D gene | V gene | clone size | CDR3 protein | CDR3 DNA
TRBJ2-7 | TRBD2 | TRBV7-2 | few | CASSSNRAGASGEQYF | TGTGCCAGCAGCTCCAACCGAGCGGGAGCTTCGGGCGAGCAGTACTTC
TRBJ1-1 | TRBD1 | TRBV13 | - | CASSLGGDRTEAFF | TGTGCCAGCAGCTTAGGCGGGGACAGAACTGAAGCTTTCTTT
TRBJ2-2 | - | TRBV7-2 | few | CASSLIGGPGELFF | TGTGCCAGCAGCTTGATTGGAGGGCCCGGGGAGCTGTTTTTT
TRBJ2-5 | - | TRBV7-9 | few | CASRDSASSETQYF | TGTGCCAGCAGGGACAGCGCTTCTTCGGAGACCCAGTACTTC
TRBJ2-7 | - | TRBV29-1 | - | CSVERAGGAYEQYF | TGCAGCGTTGAAAGGGCAGGCGGAGCGTACGAGCAGTACTTC
TRBJ2-7 | - | TRBV15 | few | CATSRDQGAPREQYF | TGTGCCACCAGCAGAGATCAAGGGGCTCCCCGCGAGCAGTACTTC
TRBJ2-7 | - | TRBV18 | few | CASSPPTKYEQYF | TGTGCCAGCTCACCTCCGACCAAGTACGAGCAGTACTTC
TRBJ1-2 | - | TRBV4-1 | few | CASSQAGGYGYTF | TGCGCCAGCAGCCAAGCCGGCGGCTATGGCTACACCTTC
TRBJ2-3 | - | TRBV15 | - | CATSRKGAGGTDTQYF | TGTGCCACCAGCAGAAAGGGTGCAGGAGGCACAGATACGCAGTATTTT
TRBJ1-2 | - | TRBV15 | - | CATSSPGRANYGYTF | TGTGCCACCAGCAGTCCGGGGAGAGCTAACTATGGCTACACCTTC
TRBJ2-5 | - | TRBV11-2 | - | CASSPDALQSRKYF | TGTGCCAGCAGCCCAGACGCGCTACAATCCCGAAAGTACTTC
TRBJ2-5 | TRBD2 | TRBV18 | - | CASSPASGHQETQYF | TGTGCCAGCTCACCGGCTAGCGGACACCAAGAGACCCAGTACTTC